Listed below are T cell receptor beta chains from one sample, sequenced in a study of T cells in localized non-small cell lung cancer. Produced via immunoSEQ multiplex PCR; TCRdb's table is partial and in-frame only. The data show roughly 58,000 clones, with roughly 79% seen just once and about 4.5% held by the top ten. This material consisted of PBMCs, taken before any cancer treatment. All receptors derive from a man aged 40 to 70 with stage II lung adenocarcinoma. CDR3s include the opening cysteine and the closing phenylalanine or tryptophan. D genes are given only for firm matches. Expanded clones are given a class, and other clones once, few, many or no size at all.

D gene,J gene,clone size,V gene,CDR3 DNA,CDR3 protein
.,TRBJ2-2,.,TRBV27,TGTGCCAGCAGTCCCAGTTGGAGGGGCCCCGGGGAGCTGTTTTTT,CASSPSWRGPGELFF
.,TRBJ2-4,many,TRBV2,TGTGCCAGCAGTGAAGAACTAAGCCTATCTATTCAGTACTTC,CASSEELSLSIQYF
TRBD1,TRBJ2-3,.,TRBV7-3,TGTGCCAGCAGCCCCCAGGGGGCTAGGACAGATACGCAGTATTTT,CASSPQGARTDTQYF
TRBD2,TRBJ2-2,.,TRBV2,TGTGCCAGCAGTGAAGCGAGGGGGACTAGCGGGACGAACACCGGGGAGCTGTTTTTT,CASSEARGTSGTNTGELFF
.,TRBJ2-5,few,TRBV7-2,TGTGCCAGCAGCCTGGAAACGGGGACCCAGTACTTC,CASSLETGTQYF
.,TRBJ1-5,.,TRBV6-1,TGTGCCAGCAGTGAAGAACGGATTCAGCCCCAGCATTTT,CASSEERIQPQHF
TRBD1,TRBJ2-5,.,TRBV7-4,TGTGCCAGCAGCTTACACAGGGGGCCCGGGGAGACCCAGTACTTC,CASSLHRGPGETQYF
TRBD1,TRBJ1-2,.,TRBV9,TGTGCCAGCAGCAGACAGGGCAGCTATGGCTACACCTTC,CASSRQGSYGYTF
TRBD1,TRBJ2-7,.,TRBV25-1,TGTGCCAGCAGTGGGATTGACAGGGGAGTCCAGTACTTC,CASSGIDRGVQYF
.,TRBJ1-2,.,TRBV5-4,TGTGCCAGCAGCTTGGGGGGTGAGGGTGGCTACACCTTC,CASSLGGEGGYTF
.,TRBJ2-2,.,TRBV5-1,TGCGCCAGCAGCAAACCCAGGGTGTCCGGGGAGCTGTTTTTT,CASSKPRVSGELFF
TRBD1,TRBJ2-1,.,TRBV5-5,TGTGCCAGCAGCTTTCGGACAGGGGGCAATAATGAGCAGTTCTTC,CASSFRTGGNNEQFF
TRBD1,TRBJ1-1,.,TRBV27,TGTGCCAGCAGCCTTTTCGGACAGGGGGCAAGGACTGAAGCTTTCTTT,CASSLFGQGARTEAFF
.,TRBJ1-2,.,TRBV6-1,TGTGCCAGCAGCGATGACAGGCCCCGCTATGGCTACACCTTC,CASSDDRPRYGYTF
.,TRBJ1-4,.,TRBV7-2,TGTGCCAGCAGCTTCGGGGGAGCCGGTGAAAAACTGTTTTTT,CASSFGGAGEKLFF
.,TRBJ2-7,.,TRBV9,TGTGCCAGCAGCGTAGGGGGGGACGTCTCCTACGAGCAGTACTTC,CASSVGGDVSYEQYF
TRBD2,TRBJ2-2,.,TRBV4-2,TGTGCCAGCAGCCCTAGCGGGAGGACGAACACCGGGGAGCTGTTTTTT,CASSPSGRTNTGELFF
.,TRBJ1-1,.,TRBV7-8,TGTGCCAGCAGCTTAGCGAACTGGAACACTGAAGCTTTCTTT,CASSLANWNTEAFF
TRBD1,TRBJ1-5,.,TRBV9,TGTGCCAGCAGCGGGGAGGATCGGACAGGGGGCAAACAGCCCCAGCATTTT,CASSGEDRTGGKQPQHF
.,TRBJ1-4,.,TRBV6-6,TGTGCCAGCAGTCACAGCGGGAAAAATGAAAAACTGTTTTTT,CASSHSGKNEKLFF
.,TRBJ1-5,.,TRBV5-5,TGTGCCAGCAGCTTATCAGGGGATAGCAATCAGCCCCAGCATTTT,CASSLSGDSNQPQHF
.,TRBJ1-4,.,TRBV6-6,TGTGCCAGCTGCTCGGACCCTTTTGTCACTAATGAAAAACTGTTTTTT,CASCSDPFVTNEKLFF
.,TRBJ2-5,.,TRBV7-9,TGTGCCAGCACTCACGGGGGATTCCAAGAGACCCAGTACTTC,CASTHGGFQETQYF
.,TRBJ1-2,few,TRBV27,TGTGCCAGCAGTTTGAAGGGAAATGGCTACACCTTC,CASSLKGNGYTF
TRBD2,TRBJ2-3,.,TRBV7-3,TGTGCCAGCAGCTTAGGGCTAGCGGAAGATACGCAGTATTTT,CASSLGLAEDTQYF
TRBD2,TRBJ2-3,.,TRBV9,TGTGCCAGCAGCGTAGAATGGGGGGGAGGCACAGATACGCAGTATTTT,CASSVEWGGGTDTQYF
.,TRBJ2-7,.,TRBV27,TGTGCCAGCAGTCCCGTGCCCGGGATTTACGAGCAGTACTTC,CASSPVPGIYEQYF
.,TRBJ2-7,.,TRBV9,TGTGCCAGCAGCGTAGCAACAGGGTCCTACGAGCAGTACTTC,CASSVATGSYEQYF
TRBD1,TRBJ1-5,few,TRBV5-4,TGTGCCAGCAGCGAAGGGGGCGACAATCAGCCCCAGCATTTT,CASSEGGDNQPQHF
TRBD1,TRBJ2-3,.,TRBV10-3,TGTGCCATCAGTGAGACGGGACAGGCCACAGATACGCAGTATTTT,CAISETGQATDTQYF
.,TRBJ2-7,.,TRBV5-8,TGTGCCAGCAGCTTGGTGGAAACCTACGAGCAGTACTTC,CASSLVETYEQYF
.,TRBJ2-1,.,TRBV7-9,TGTGCCAGCAGCTTAGCGCTCCACACCCCCAATGAGCAGTTCTTC,CASSLALHTPNEQFF
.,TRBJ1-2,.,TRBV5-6,TGTGCCAGCAGCCCGGGAAACTATGGCTACACCTTC,CASSPGNYGYTF
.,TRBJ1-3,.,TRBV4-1,TGCGCCAGCAGCCAAGACACCCCAGAGGGCTCTGGAAACACCATATATTTT,CASSQDTPEGSGNTIYF
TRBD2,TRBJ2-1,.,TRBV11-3,TGTGCCAGCAGCTTAACAGGACTAGACTACAATGAGCAGTTCTTC,CASSLTGLDYNEQFF
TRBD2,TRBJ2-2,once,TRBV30,TGTGCCTGGAGTTTCGGACTAGCGGGATCCGCCGGGGAGCTGTTTTTT,CAWSFGLAGSAGELFF
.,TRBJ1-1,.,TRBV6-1,TGTGCCAGCAGTGAACTGGTGAACACTGAAGCTTTCTTT,CASSELVNTEAFF
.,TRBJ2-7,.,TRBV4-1,TGCGCCAGCAGCCAAGTACAGGGTTCCTACGAGCAGTACTTC,CASSQVQGSYEQYF
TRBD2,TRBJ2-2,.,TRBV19,TGTGCCAGTAGTACATCGAGACTAGCTAACACCGGGGAGCTGTTTTTT,CASSTSRLANTGELFF
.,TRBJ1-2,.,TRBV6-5,TGTGCCAGCAGTTACTCGAACCGGGGGCGCGGCTACACCTTC,CASSYSNRGRGYTF
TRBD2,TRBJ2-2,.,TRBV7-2,TGTGCCAGCAGCTTGAGACTAGCGGGAGATGGGACCGGGGAGCTGTTTTTT,CASSLRLAGDGTGELFF